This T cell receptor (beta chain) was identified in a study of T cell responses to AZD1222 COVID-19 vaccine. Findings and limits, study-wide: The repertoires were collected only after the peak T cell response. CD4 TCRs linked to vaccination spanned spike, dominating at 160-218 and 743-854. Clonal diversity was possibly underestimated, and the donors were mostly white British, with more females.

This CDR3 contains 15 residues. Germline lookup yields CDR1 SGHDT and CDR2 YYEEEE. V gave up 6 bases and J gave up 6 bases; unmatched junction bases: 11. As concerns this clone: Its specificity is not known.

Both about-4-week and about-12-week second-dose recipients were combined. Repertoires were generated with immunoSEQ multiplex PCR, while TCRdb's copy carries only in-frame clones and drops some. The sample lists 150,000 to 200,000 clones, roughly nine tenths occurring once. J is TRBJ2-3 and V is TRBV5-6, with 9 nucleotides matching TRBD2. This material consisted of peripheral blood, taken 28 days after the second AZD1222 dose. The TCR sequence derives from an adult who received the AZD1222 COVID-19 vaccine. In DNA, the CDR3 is TGTGCCAGCAACCCAGTTGGCGGGGGGGCCGATACGCAGTATTTT. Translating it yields CASNPVGGGADTQYF.